Listed below are T cell receptor beta chains from one sample, sequenced in a study of human T cells and chemical hapten exposure. TCRdb analysed the RACE reads with MiXCR anew, one entry per CDR3 protein. Among over 55,000 distinct CDR3 sequences listed, over 9% were seen once. Specimen: whole blood, collected in connection with sensitization to the hapten diphenylcyclopropenone (DPC). These receptors were taken from a man aged 35 to 55 with alopecia areata. Some clones in this sample may be carry-over from other donors' samples. CDR3s include the opening cysteine and the closing phenylalanine or tryptophan. Fields, in order: D gene, V gene, CDR3 length, clone size, J gene, CDR3 DNA, CDR3 protein. A D gene is named only where the DNA matches it firmly. Clone sizes are given selectively: once, few, many, or a class where the clone is expanded.

>-|TRBV2|12|many|TRBJ2-7
TGTGCCAGCACTCCAGCCGCCTACGAGCAGTACTTC
CASTPAAYEQYF
>TRBD1|TRBV7-3|17|few|TRBJ2-3
TGTGCCAGCAGCTTACACCAGGGGGCAGTGGGGACAGATACGCAGTATTTT
CASSLHQGAVGTDTQYF
>-|TRBV7-2|16|many|TRBJ1-4
TGTGCCAGCAGAACCGGGATCTTATTTACTAATGAAAAACTGTTTTTT
CASRTGILFTNEKLFF
>-|TRBV28|14|many|TRBJ1-4
TGTGCCAGCTCGGTACAGGCCGGAAATGAAAAACTGTTTTTT
CASSVQAGNEKLFF
>-|TRBV20-1|13|-|TRBJ2-7
TGCAGTGCTACAGACTTAGCGGAGTACGAGCAGTACTTC
CSATDLAEYEQYF
>-|TRBV20-1|16|large|TRBJ1-1
TGCAGTGCTCCAGGAGGTCCACAGGGACTGAACACTGAAGCTTTCTTT
CSAPGGPQGLNTEAFF
>TRBD1|TRBV6-4|16|few|TRBJ2-3
TGTGCCAGCAGTGACTCCGGGGACAGGGCTACAGATACGCAGTATTTT
CASSDSGDRATDTQYF
>-|TRBV11-2|14|many|TRBJ2-1
TGTGCCAGCAGCTTAGGGTGGGCCTACAATGAGCAGTTCTTC
CASSLGWAYNEQFF
>-|TRBV19|11|many|TRBJ2-3
TGTGCCAGTCTGGGCCCAGATACGCAGTATTTT
CASLGPDTQYF
>-|TRBV7-8|15|many|TRBJ2-2
TGTGCCAGCAGCCCCGCGGGAAAAGGGACCGGGGAGCTGTTTTTT
CASSPAGKGTGELFF
>TRBD2|TRBV4-1|17|-|TRBJ2-5
TGCGCCAGCAGCCAAGTTGGGAGCGGGAGGGCCCTCGAGACCCAGTACTTC
CASSQVGSGRALETQYF
>TRBD2|TRBV6-2/TRBV6-3|13|many|TRBJ2-7
TGTGCCAGCGCCGGGACTAACTCCTACGAGCAGTACTTC
CASAGTNSYEQYF
>-|TRBV14|14|many|TRBJ2-7
TGTGCCAGCAGCCAAGATCTACTAGTCCACGAGCAGTACTTC
CASSQDLLVHEQYF
>TRBD1|TRBV28|15|-|TRBJ2-1
TGTGCCAGCAGTTTCGGGACAGGGAGGGCCAATGAGCAGTTCTTC
CASSFGTGRANEQFF
>TRBD2|TRBV9|15|few|TRBJ2-5
TGTGCCAGCAGCGTAGGAAGCGGGAGTCATGAGACCCAGTACTTC
CASSVGSGSHETQYF
>TRBD1|TRBV12-3/TRBV12-4|15|-|TRBJ2-4
TGTGCCAGCAGTTTTGACAGGGGGGTCAAAAACATTCAGTACTTC
CASSFDRGVKNIQYF
>-|TRBV6-6|14|-|TRBJ2-3
TGTGCCAGCAGTTCGCAGGAAAGCACAGATACGCAGTATTTT
CASSSQESTDTQYF